This T cell receptor (beta chain) comes out of a study of cytomegalovirus exposure and HLA in healthy donors. A multiplex PCR was run with 60 Vbeta primers and 13 Jbeta primers. In the study's own analysis: In a later analysis, around 87 million unique TCR beta chains included roughly 11 million shared by two or more donors. Generated by immunoSEQ multiplex PCR, the TCRdb table keeps only in-frame clones and is missing some. V, J and clone size reflect that table, while D and trimming were determined from the DNA. The sample records over 95,000 clones, roughly 80% being singletons. The V and J ends lost 3 bases and 2 bases respectively, with 6 bases between them. The CDR3 runs to 13 residues. Germline V gene lookup returns CDR1 LGHNT and CDR2 FRNRAP. This clone was detected only a few times.

V usage is TRBV12-5 and J usage is TRBJ2-3; unclear D gene. Source material: PBMCs. The receptor comes from a woman younger than 45 in good health and CMV-seropositive. CDR3 sequence reads: CASGFGFTDTQYF. The CDR3 region has the DNA TGTGCTAGTGGTTTCGGTTTCACAGATACGCAGTATTTT.